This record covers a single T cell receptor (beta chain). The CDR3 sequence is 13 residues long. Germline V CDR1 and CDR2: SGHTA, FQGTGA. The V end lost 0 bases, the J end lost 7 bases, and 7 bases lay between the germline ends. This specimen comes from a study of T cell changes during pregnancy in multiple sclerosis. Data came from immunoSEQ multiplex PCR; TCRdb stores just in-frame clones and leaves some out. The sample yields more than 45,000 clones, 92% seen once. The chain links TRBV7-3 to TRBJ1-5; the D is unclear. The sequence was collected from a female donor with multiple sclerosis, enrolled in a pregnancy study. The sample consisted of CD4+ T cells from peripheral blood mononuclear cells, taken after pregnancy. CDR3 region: CASSLTREQPQHF. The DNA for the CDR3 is TGTGCCAGCAGCTTAACGAGGGAACAGCCCCAGCATTTT.